The present TCR beta chain was sequenced within a study of blood T cell repertoires in COVID-19. Study details: There were acute and convalescent COVID-19 samples, and they came from the United States, Italy and Spain. PBMCs, B-cell-depleted T cells, or T cells provided the cDNA or gDNA that made up the material.

In the original workflow: Estimation of nucleated cell counts was performed using reference gene primer amplification. Produced via immunoSEQ multiplex PCR; TCRdb's table is partial and in-frame only. For V, J and clone size, that table is used; D and trimming come from the DNA. The data show over 200,000 clones, over 80% seen once. The CDR3 has 13 amino acids. Germline V lookup: CDR1 LNHDA, CDR2 SQIVND (reference sequence). The V and J ends lost 3 bases and 5 bases respectively, with 10 bases between them. This clone was recorded once. This chain links TRBV19 with TRBJ2-5; TRBD2 might be the D (6 bases). The TCR comes from a middle-aged man with acute or convalescent COVID-19. Sequencing was performed on peripheral blood. The DNA for the CDR3 is TGTGCCAGTAGTATGGCGGGATGGGAGACCCAGTACTTC. It encodes CASSMAGWETQYF.